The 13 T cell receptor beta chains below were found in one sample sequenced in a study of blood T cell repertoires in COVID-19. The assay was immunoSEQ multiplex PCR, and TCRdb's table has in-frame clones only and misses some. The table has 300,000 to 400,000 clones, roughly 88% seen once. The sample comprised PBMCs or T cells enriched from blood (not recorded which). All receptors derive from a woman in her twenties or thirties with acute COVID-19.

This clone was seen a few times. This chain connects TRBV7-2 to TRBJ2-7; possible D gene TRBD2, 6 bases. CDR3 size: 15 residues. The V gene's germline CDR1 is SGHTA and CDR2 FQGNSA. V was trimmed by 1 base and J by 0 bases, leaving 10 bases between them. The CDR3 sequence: CASSLGLASSYEQYF. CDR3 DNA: TGTGCCAGCAGCTTAGGGCTAGCGAGCTCCTACGAGCAGTACTTC.

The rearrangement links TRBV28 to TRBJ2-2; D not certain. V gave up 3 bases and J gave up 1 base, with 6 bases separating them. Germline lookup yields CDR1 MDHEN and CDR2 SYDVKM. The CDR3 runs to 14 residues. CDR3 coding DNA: TGTGCCAGCAGTTTCCTAGGGAACACCGGGGAGCTGTTTTTT. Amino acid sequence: CASSFLGNTGELFF.

CDR3: CASSPGTGGEGDTQYF. The CDR3 DNA reads as TGTGCCAGCTCACCAGGGACAGGGGGCGAGGGAGATACGCAGTATTTT. This chain uses TRBV18 with TRBJ2-3; 12 positions match TRBD1. With 2 bases clipped from V and 5 bases from J, the junction kept 5 bases outside the gene matches. This CDR3 contains 16 residues. In germline, CDR1 is KGHSH, CDR2 LQKENI.

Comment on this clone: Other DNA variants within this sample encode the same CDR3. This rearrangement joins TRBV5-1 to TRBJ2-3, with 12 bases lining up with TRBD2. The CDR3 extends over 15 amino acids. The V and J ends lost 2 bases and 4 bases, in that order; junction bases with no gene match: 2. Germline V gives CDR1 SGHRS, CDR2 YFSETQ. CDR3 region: CASSLPSGGADTQYF. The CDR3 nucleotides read TGCGCCAGCAGCTTACCTAGCGGGGGGGCAGATACGCAGTATTTT.

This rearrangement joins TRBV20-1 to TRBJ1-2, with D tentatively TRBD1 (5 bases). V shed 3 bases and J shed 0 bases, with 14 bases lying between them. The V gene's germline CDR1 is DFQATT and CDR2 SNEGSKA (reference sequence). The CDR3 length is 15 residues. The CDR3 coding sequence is TGCAGTGCTAGTTCCGCAACAGGAGCTAACTATGGCTACACCTTC. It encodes CSASSATGANYGYTF.

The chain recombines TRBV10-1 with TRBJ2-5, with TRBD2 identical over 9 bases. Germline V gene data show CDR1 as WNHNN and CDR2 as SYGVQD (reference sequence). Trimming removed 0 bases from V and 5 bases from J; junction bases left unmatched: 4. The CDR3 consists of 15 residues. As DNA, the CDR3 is TGCGCCAGCAGTGAGTCGGTAGCGGGGGTGGAGACCCAGTACTTC. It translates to CASSESVAGVETQYF.

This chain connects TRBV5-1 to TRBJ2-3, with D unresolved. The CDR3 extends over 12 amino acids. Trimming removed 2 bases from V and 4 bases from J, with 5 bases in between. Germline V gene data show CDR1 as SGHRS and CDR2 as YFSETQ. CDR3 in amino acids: CASSFLSDTQYF. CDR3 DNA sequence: TGCGCCAGCAGCTTCCTGTCAGATACGCAGTATTTT.

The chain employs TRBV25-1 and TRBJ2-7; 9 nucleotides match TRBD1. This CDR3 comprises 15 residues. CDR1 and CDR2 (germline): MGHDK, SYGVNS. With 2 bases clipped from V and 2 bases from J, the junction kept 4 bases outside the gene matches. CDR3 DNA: TGTGCCAGCAGTGAACCGGGACAGGGAGCCTACGAGCAGTACTTC. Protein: CASSEPGQGAYEQYF.

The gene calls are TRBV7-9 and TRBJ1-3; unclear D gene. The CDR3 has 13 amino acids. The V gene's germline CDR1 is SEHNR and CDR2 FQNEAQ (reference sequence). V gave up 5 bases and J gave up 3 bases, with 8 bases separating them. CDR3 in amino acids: CASSPVVGNTIYF. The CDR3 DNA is TGTGCCAGCAGCCCTGTCGTTGGAAACACCATATATTTT.

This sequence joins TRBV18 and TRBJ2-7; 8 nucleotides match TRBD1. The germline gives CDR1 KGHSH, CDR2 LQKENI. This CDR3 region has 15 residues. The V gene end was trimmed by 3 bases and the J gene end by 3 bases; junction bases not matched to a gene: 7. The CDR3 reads CASSPAPGQDYEQYF. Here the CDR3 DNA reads TGTGCCAGCTCACCCGCCCCGGGACAGGACTACGAGCAGTACTTC. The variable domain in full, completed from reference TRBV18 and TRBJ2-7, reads NAGVMQNPRHLVRRRGQEARLRCSPMKGHSHVYWYRQLPEEGLKFMVYLQKENIIDESGMPKERFSAEFPKEGPSILRIQQVVRGDSAAYFCASSPAPGQDYEQYFGPGTRLTVT.

The CDR3 reads CASSEASPGVNEQFF. The CDR3 nucleotides are TGTGCCAGCAGTGAGGCTAGCCCGGGGGTCAATGAGCAGTTCTTC. The chain has TRBV2 and TRBJ2-1, with a tentative D call TRBD2 (6 bases). Germline V gene lookup returns CDR1 SNHLY and CDR2 FYNNEI. V was trimmed by 3 bases and J by 6 bases, leaving 15 bases between them. This CDR3 is built from 15 residues.

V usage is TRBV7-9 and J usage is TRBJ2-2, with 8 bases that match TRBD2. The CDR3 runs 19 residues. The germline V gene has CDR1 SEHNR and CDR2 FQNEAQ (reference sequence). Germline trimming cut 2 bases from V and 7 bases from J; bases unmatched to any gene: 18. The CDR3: CASSLTIPGGPRKGGELFF. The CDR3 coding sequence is TGTGCCAGCAGCTTAACGATTCCGGGGGGGCCTCGAAAAGGCGGGGAGCTGTTTTTT.

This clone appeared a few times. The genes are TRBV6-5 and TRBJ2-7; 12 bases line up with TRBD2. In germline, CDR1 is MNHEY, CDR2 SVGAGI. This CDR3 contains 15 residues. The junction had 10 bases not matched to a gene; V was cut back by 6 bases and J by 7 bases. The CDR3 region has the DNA TGTGCCAGCAGCCCGGCGGCTAGCGGGGGGGAGGAGCAGTACTTC. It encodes CASSPAASGGEEQYF.